The clone carrying this T cell receptor beta chain was recorded a few times. This record belongs to a study of blood T cell repertoires in COVID-19. Sequencing was performed with immunoSEQ multiplex PCR; in TCRdb, only in-frame clones are kept and a portion is missing. Here the sample spans around 300,000 clones, about 90% being singletons. Sequencing was done on a sample of PBMCs or T cells enriched from blood (not recorded which). This sequence was found in a woman in her sixties or seventies who had recovered from COVID-19.

DNA for the CDR3: TGTGCCAGCACGGGACACCTTTACTATGGCTACACCTTC. It yields the protein CASTGHLYYGYTF. The genes are TRBV28 and TRBJ1-2, with D perhaps TRBD1 (6 bases). Germline CDR1 reads MDHEN; CDR2 reads SYDVKM. This CDR3 region has 13 residues. Trimming cost V 7 bases and J 3 bases, with 12 bases left between them.